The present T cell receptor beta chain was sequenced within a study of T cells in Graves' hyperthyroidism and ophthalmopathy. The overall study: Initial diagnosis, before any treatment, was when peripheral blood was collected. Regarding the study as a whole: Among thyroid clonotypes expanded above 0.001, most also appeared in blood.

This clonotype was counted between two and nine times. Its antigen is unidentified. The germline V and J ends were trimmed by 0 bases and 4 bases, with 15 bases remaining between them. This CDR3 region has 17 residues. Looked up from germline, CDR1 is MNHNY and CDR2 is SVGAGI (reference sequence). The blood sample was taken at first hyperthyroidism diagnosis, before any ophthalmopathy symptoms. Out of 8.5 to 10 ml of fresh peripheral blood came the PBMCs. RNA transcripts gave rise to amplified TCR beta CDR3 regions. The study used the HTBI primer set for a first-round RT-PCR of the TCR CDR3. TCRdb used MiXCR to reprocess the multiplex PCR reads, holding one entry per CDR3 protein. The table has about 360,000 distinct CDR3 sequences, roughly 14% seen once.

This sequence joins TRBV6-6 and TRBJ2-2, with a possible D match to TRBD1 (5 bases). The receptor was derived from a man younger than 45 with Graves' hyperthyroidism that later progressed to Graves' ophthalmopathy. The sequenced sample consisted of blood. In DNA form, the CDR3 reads TGTGCCAGCAGTTACTCAACAAGGGGCTTCGGCACCGGGGAGCTGTTTTTT. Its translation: CASSYSTRGFGTGELFF.